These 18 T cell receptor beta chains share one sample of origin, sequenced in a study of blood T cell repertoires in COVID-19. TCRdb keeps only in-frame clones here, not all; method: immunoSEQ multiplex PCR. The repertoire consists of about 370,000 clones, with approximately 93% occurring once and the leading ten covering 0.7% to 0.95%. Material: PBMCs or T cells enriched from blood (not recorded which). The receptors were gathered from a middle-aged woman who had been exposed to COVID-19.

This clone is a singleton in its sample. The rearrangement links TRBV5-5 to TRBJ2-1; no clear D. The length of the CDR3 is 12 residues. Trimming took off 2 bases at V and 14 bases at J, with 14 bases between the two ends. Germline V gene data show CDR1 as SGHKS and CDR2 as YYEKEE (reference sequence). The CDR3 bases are TGTGCCAGCAGCTTTATAGAGTCTGAAGAGTTCTTC. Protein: CASSFIESEEFF.

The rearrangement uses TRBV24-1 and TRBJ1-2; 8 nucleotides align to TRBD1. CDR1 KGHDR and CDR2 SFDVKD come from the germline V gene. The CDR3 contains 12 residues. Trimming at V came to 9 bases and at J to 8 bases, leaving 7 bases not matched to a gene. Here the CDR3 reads CATEDRGGGYTF. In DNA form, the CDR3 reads TGTGCCACCGAAGACAGGGGTGGAGGCTACACCTTC.

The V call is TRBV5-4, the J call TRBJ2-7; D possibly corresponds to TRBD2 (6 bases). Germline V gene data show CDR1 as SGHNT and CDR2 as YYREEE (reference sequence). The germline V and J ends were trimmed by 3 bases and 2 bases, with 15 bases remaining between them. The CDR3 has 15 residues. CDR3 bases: TGTGCCAGCAGCTCGAAGGCGGGGAGTACCTACGAGCAGTACTTC. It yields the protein CASSSKAGSTYEQYF.

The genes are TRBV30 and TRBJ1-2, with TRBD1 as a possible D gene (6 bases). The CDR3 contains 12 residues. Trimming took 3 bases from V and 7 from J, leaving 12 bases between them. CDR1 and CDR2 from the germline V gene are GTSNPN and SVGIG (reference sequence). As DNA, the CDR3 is TGTGCCTGGAGGACGACAGGAGGTGGCTACACCTTC. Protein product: CAWRTTGGGYTF. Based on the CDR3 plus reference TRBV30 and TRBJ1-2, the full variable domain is SQTIHQWPATLVQPVGSPLSLECTVEGTSNPNLYWYRQAAGRGLQLLFYSVGIGQISSEVPQNLSASRPQDRQFILSSKKLLLSDSGFYLCAWRTTGGGYTFGSGTRLTVV.

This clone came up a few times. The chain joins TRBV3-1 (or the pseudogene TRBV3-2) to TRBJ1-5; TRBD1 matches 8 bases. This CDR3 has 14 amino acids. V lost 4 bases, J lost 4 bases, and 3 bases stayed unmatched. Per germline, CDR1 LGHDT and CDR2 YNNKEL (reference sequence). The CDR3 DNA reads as TGTGCCAGCAGCCGTGGGACAGGTAATCAGCCCCAGCATTTT. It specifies CASSRGTGNQPQHF.

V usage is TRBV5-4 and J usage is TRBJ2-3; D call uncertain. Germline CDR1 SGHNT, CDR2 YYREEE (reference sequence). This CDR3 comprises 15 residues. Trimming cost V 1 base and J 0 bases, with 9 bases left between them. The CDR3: CASSLPYPSTDTQYF. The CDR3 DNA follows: TGTGCCAGCAGCTTGCCCTATCCTAGCACAGATACGCAGTATTTT.

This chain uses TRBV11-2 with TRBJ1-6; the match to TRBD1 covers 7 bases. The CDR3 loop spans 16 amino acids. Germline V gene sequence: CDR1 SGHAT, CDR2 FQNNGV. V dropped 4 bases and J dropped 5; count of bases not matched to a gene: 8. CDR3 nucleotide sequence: TGTGCCAGCAGCTCGGCGGGGACAGTGAATAATTCACCCCTCCACTTT. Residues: CASSSAGTVNNSPLHF. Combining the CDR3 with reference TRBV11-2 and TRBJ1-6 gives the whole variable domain EAGVAQSPRYKIIEKRQSVAFWCNPISGHATLYWYQQILGQGPKLLIQFQNNGVVDDSQLPKDRFSAERLKGVDSTLKIQPAKLEDSAVYLCASSSAGTVNNSPLHFGNGTRLTVT.

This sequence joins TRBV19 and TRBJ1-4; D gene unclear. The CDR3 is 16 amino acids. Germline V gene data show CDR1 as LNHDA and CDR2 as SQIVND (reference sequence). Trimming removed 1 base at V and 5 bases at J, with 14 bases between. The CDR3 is CASSIGSAGRNEKLFF. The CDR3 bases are TGTGCCAGTAGTATAGGGTCAGCAGGAAGAAATGAAAAACTGTTTTTT.

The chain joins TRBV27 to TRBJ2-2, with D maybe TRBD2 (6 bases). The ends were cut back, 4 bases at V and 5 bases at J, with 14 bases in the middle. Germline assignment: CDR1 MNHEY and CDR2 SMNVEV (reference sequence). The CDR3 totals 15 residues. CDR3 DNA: TGTGCCAGCAGTTCGACTAGAGTCTTAACCGGGGAGCTGTTTTTT. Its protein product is CASSSTRVLTGELFF.

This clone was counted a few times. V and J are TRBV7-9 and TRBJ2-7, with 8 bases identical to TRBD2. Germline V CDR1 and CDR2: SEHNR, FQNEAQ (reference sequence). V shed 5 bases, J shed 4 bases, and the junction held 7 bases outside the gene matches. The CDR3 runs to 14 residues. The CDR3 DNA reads TGTGCCAGCAGCACGCTCGGGGGGGCGTACGAGCAGTACTTC. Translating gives CASSTLGGAYEQYF.

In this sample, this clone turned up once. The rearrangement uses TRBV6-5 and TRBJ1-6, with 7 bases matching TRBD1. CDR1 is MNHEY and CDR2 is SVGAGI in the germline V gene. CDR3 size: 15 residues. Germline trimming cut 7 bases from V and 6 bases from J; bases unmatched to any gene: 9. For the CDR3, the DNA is TGTGCCAGCAAGTCCAGGGGACAGCCTAATTCACCCCTCCACTTT. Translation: CASKSRGQPNSPLHF.

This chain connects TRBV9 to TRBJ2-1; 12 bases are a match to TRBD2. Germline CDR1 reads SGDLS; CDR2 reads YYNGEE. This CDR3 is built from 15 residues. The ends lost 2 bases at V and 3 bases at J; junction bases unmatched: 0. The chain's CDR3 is CASSVTSGGYNEQFF. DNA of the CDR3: TGTGCCAGCAGCGTGACTAGCGGGGGCTACAATGAGCAGTTCTTC.

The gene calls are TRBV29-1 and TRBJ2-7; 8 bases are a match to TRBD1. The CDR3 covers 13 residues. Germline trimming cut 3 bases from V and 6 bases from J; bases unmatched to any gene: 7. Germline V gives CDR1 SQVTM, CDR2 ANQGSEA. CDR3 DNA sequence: TGCAGCGTTGATCAGGGGGCAAGGTCCGAGCAGTACTTC. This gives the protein CSVDQGARSEQYF.

In nucleotides, the CDR3 is TGTGCCAGCTCTCGGGTCCGGGGAGGTGAGCAGTTCTTC. The encoded protein is CASSRVRGGEQFF. This chain uses TRBV12-3 or TRBV12-4 with TRBJ2-1, with D perhaps matching TRBD2 (6 bases). The CDR3 runs to 13 residues. V gave up 8 bases and J gave up 9 bases, with 17 bases separating them.

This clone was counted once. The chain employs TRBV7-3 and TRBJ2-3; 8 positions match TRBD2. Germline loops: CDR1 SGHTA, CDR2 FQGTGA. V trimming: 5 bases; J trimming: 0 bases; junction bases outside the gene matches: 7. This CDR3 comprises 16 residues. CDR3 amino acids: CASSPVAGRSTDTQYF. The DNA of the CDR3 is TGTGCCAGCAGCCCTGTAGCGGGGAGGAGCACAGATACGCAGTATTTT.

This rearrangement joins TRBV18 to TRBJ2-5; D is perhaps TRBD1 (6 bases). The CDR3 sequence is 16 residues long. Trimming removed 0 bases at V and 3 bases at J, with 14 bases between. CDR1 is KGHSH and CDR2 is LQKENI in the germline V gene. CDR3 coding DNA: TGTGCCAGCTCACCACCGTCAACAGGGAAAGAAGAGACCCAGTACTTC. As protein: CASSPPSTGKEETQYF.

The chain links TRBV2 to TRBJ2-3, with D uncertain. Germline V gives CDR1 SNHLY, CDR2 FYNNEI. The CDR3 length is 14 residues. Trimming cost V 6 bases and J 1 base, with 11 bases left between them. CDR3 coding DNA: TGTGCCAGCAGAGAGGTAGGAGGCACAGATACGCAGTATTTT. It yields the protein CASREVGGTDTQYF.

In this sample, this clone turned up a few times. The CDR3 is CASSQLASTGSKNIQYF. CDR3 sequence (DNA): TGTGCCAGCAGCCAGCTTGCATCGACAGGGTCCAAAAACATTCAGTACTTC. The chain is built from TRBV3-1 (or the pseudogene TRBV3-2) and TRBJ2-4, with 7 bases fitting TRBD1. Germline CDR1 and CDR2: LGHDT and YNNKEL (reference sequence). V lost 3 bases and J lost 2; bases outside the gene matches: 10. The CDR3 is 17 amino acids.